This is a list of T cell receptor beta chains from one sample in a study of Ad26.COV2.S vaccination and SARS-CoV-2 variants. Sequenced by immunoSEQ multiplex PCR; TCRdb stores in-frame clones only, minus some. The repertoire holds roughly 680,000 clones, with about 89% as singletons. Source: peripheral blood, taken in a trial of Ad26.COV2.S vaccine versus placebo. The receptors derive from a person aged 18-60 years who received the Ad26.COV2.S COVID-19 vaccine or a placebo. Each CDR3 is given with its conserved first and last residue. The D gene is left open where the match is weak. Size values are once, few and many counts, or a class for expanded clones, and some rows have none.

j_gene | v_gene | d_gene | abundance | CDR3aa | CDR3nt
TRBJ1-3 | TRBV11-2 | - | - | CASSLEFARGAGNTIYF | TGTGCCAGCAGCTTAGAGTTCGCCAGGGGAGCTGGAAACACCATATATTTT
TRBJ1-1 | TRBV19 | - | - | CASSIGIANTEAFF | TGTGCCAGTAGTATTGGGATAGCCAACACTGAAGCTTTCTTT
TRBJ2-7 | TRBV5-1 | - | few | CASRSRAVTYEQYF | TGCGCCAGCAGAAGCAGGGCGGTTACCTACGAGCAGTACTTC
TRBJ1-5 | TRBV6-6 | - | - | CASSPDWGQNQPQHF | TGTGCCAGCAGTCCGGACTGGGGGCAGAATCAGCCCCAGCATTTT
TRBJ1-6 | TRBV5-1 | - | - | CASSPEGGNSYNSPLHF | TGCGCCAGCAGCCCGGAAGGGGGGAACTCCTATAATTCACCCCTCCACTTT
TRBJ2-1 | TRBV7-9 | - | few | CASSLRGGRSVYEQFF | TGTGCCAGCAGCTTACGAGGAGGGAGGTCGGTCTATGAGCAGTTCTTC
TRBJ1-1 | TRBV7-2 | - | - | CASSLDGGAGTEAFF | TGTGCCAGCAGCTTAGATGGGGGCGCGGGGACTGAAGCTTTCTTT
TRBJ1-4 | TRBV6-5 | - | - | CASRPGGSEKLFF | TGTGCCAGCAGACCCGGCGGTAGTGAAAAACTGTTTTTT
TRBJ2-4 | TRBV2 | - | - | CASSEGRQPRNIQYF | TGTGCCAGCAGTGAAGGAAGGCAGCCACGGAACATTCAGTACTTC
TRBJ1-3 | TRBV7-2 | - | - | CASSFQGGAQGNTIYF | TGTGCCAGCAGCTTCCAAGGAGGGGCGCAAGGAAACACCATATATTTT
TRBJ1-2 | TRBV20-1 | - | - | CSARTVYGYTF | TGCAGTGCTAGAACAGTCTATGGCTACACCTTC
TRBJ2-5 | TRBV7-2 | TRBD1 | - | CASSSAPFLGQGGPETQYF | TGTGCCAGCAGCTCAGCGCCATTTTTGGGACAGGGAGGACCAGAGACCCAGTACTTC
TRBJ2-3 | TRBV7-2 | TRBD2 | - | CASSLGTSGRALDTQYF | TGTGCCAGCAGCTTAGGAACTAGCGGCCGGGCTTTGGATACGCAGTATTTT
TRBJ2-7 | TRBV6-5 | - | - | CASSYSTGGLYEQYF | TGTGCCAGCAGTTACTCCACAGGAGGTCTCTACGAGCAGTACTTC
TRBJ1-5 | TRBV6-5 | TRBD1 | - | CASWDSYSNQPQHF | TGTGCCAGCTGGGACAGCTATAGCAATCAGCCCCAGCATTTT
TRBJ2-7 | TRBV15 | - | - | CATSREFGRAPYEQYF | TGTGCCACCAGCAGAGAGTTCGGCAGGGCCCCCTACGAGCAGTACTTC
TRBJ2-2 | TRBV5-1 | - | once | CASSLALSGGELFF | TGCGCCAGCAGCTTGGCCTTATCTGGCGGGGAGCTGTTTTTT
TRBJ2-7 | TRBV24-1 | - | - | CATSDGYEQYF | TGTGCCACCAGTGATGGTTACGAGCAGTACTTC
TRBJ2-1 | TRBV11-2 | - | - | CASIYSGSSYNEQFF | TGTGCCAGCATATATAGCGGAAGCTCCTACAATGAGCAGTTCTTC
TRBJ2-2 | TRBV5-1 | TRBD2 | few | CASSLVLAGGTGELFF | TGCGCCAGCAGCTTGGTTTTAGCGGGGGGCACCGGGGAGCTGTTTTTT
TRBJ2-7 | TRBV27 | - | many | CASKGYEQYF | TGTGCCAGCAAAGGGTACGAGCAGTACTTC
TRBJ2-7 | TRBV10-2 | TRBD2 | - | CASSDAASGRRAYEQYF | TGCGCCAGCAGTGACGCGGCTAGCGGGAGGCGGGCCTACGAGCAGTACTTC
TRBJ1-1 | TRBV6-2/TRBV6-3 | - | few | CASSYSIGGLEAFF | TGTGCCAGCAGTTACTCCATTGGAGGCCTTGAAGCTTTCTTT
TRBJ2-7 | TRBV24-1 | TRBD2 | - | CATSISGSYEQYF | TGTGCCACCAGTATCAGCGGGAGCTACGAGCAGTACTTC
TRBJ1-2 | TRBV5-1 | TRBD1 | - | CASSLQGEGYGYTF | TGCGCCAGCAGCTTACAGGGGGAAGGCTATGGCTACACCTTC
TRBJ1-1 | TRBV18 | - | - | CASSPRGVMNTEAFF | TGTGCCAGCTCGCCCCGGGGGGTGATGAACACTGAAGCTTTCTTT
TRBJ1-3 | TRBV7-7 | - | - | CASSHPPQTGNTIYF | TGTGCTAGCAGCCACCCCCCACAGACTGGAAACACCATATATTTT
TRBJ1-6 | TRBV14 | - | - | CASSQVEGIPLHF | TGTGCCAGCAGCCAAGTTGAGGGAATACCCCTCCACTTT
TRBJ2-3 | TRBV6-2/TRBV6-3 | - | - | CASSYSRGGGTDTQYF | TGTGCCAGCAGTTACTCGAGGGGGGGTGGCACAGATACGCAGTATTTT
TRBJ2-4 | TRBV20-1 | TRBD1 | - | CSAQTGTGSYF | TGCAGTGCTCAAACCGGGACAGGGTCCTACTTC
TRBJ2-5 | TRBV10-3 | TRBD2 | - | CAISATSLETQYF | TGTGCCATCAGTGCGACTAGCCTAGAGACCCAGTACTTC
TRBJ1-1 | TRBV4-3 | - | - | CASSQDWGLLNTEAFF | TGCGCCAGCAGCCAAGACTGGGGACTTCTGAACACTGAAGCTTTCTTT
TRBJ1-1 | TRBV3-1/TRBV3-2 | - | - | CASSQEGDWTEAFF | TGTGCCAGCAGCCAAGAAGGGGATTGGACTGAAGCTTTCTTT
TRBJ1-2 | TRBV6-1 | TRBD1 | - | CASSEGTGIYGYTF | TGTGCCAGCAGTGAGGGGACAGGGATCTATGGCTACACCTTC
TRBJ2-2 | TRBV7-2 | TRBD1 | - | CASSRKRDRGYTGELFF | TGTGCCAGCAGCCGTAAAAGGGACAGGGGTTACACCGGGGAGCTGTTTTTT
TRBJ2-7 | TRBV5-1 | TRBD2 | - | CASSLSPGGPGEQYF | TGCGCCAGCAGCTTGTCGCCGGGAGGGCCGGGGGAGCAGTACTTC
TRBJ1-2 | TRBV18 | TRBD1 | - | CASSRGREDGYTF | TGTGCCAGCTCCAGGGGGCGAGAAGATGGCTACACCTTC
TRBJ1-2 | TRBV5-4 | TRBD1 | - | CASSPRAAGGIGYTF | TGTGCCAGCAGCCCTCGGGCGGCAGGGGGCATTGGCTACACCTTC
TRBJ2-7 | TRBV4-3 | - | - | CASSQETVYREQYF | TGCGCCAGCAGCCAAGAGACAGTGTACCGCGAGCAGTACTTC
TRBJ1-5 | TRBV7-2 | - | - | CASSKGELQPQHF | TGTGCCAGCAGCAAAGGGGAACTTCAGCCCCAGCATTTT
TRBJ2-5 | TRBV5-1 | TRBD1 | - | CASSRTGQETQYF | TGCGCCAGCAGCCGGACAGGCCAAGAGACCCAGTACTTC
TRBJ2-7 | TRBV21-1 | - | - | CASSPFVSSGGSSYEQYF | TGTGCCAGCAGCCCGTTTGTATCTAGCGGGGGGAGCTCCTACGAGCAGTACTTC